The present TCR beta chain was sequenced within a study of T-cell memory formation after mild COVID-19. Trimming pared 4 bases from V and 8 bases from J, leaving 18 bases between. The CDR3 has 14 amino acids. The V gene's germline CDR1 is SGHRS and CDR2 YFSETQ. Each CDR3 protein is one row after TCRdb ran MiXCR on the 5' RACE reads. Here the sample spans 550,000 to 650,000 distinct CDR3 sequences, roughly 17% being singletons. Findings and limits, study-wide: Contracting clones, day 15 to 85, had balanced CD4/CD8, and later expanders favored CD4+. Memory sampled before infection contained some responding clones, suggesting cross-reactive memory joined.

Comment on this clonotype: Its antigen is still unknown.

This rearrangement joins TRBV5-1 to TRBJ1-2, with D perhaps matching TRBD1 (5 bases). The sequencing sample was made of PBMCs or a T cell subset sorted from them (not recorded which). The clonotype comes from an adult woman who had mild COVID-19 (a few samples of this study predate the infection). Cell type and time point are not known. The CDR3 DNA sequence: TGCGCCAGCAGCCCGGCCCAGGGCACTGGGGGCTACACCTTC. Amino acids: CASSPAQGTGGYTF.